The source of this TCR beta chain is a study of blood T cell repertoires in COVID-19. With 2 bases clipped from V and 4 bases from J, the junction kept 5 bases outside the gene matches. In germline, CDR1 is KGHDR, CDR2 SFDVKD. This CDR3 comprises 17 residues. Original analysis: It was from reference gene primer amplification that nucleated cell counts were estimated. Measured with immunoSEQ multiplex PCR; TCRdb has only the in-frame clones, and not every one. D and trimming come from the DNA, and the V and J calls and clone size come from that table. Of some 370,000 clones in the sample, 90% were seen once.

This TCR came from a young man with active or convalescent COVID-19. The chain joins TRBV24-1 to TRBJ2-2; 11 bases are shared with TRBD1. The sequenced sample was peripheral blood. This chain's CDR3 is CATSDWGTGGVTGELFF. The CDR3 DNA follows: TGTGCCACCAGTGATTGGGGGACAGGGGGTGTCACCGGGGAGCTGTTTTTT.